The next 10 T cell receptor beta chains were all read from a single sample in a study of Tregs in tolerant kidney transplant recipients. Method: immunoSEQ multiplex PCR; TCRdb's copy keeps in-frame clones and lacks some. The table shows more than 60,000 clones, with 95% to 98% occurring only once. The sample consisted of CD4+ T cells from blood, taken before the transplant. Source of these receptors: a human donor who received a combined kidney and bone marrow transplant.

V usage is TRBV2 and J usage is TRBJ2-1; D remains ambiguous. Looked up from germline, CDR1 is SNHLY and CDR2 is FYNNEI. The CDR3 loop spans 13 amino acids. The ends were cut back, 6 bases at V and 5 bases at J, with 11 bases in the middle. The CDR3 DNA sequence: TGTGCCAGCAGCCCTCGACTGAACAATGAGCAGTTCTTC. As protein: CASSPRLNNEQFF.

The rearrangement joins TRBV28 to TRBJ2-5; D is perhaps TRBD2 (5 bases). The CDR3 is 14 amino acids. Trimming removed 2 bases at V and 3 bases at J, with 10 bases between. Per the germline V gene, CDR1 is MDHEN and CDR2 is SYDVKM. The CDR3 nucleotides read TGTGCCAGCAGTTTACCTAGCCTTAAAGAGACCCAGTACTTC. It translates to CASSLPSLKETQYF.

This chain links TRBV14 with TRBJ2-3; TRBD2 aligns across 7 bases. V trimming: 4 bases; J trimming: 3 bases; junction bases outside the gene matches: 7. Germline CDR1 is SGHDN and CDR2 is FVKESK. There are 15 residues in the CDR3. CDR3 sequence reads: CASSPLGGGTDTQYF. CDR3 coding DNA: TGTGCCAGCAGCCCTCTTGGGGGGGGGACAGATACGCAGTATTTT.

V usage is TRBV19 and J usage is TRBJ1-4; possibly TRBD1 for D (5 bases). Germline V gene data show CDR1 as LNHDA and CDR2 as SQIVND (reference sequence). The CDR3 sequence is 16 residues long. Trimming left V 5 bases short and J 1 base short, with 14 bases between. The DNA of the CDR3 is TGTGCCAGTAGTTCCCCGGGGGGGGAAACTAATGAAAAACTGTTTTTT. Protein: CASSSPGGETNEKLFF.

V gene TRBV19 combines with J gene TRBJ1-1; TRBD1 matches 7 bases. Germline CDR1 and CDR2: LNHDA and SQIVND (reference sequence). Unmatched junction bases numbered 6, after V lost 5 bases and J lost 3 bases. This CDR3 region has 14 residues. The CDR3 sequence is CASSLTGRDTEAFF. In nucleotides, the CDR3 is TGTGCCAGTAGTCTGACAGGGCGAGACACTGAAGCTTTCTTT.

The chain recombines TRBV7-2 with TRBJ2-7, with 8 bases matching TRBD2. Trimming at V came to 1 base and at J to 1 base, leaving 9 bases not matched to a gene. Per germline, CDR1 SGHTA and CDR2 FQGNSA. The CDR3 contains 17 residues. The CDR3 here is CASSLVVRGLGSYEQYF. The DNA for the CDR3 is TGTGCCAGCAGCTTAGTAGTTCGGGGACTAGGGTCCTACGAGCAGTACTTC.

V and J are TRBV7-3 and TRBJ2-2; the D gene is possibly TRBD2 (5 bases). V gave up 2 bases and J gave up 3 bases, with 7 bases separating them. The CDR3 spans 14 residues. Germline CDR1 SGHTA, CDR2 FQGTGA. CDR3 region: CASSLAEDTGELFF. The CDR3 nucleotides read TGTGCCAGCAGCTTAGCGGAGGACACCGGGGAGCTGTTTTTT.

The chain is built from TRBV27 and TRBJ1-2; D possibly corresponds to TRBD1 (6 bases). Per germline, CDR1 MNHEY and CDR2 SMNVEV (reference sequence). Trimming cost V 5 bases and J 8 bases, with 18 bases left between them. CDR3 length: 14 amino acids. CDR3 nucleotides: TGTGCCAGCAGTCTCGAACAGGGTTTAGGCGGCTACACCTTC. Its translation: CASSLEQGLGGYTF.

This sequence joins TRBV7-2 and TRBJ2-7, with D uncertain. The germline CDR1 and CDR2 sequences are SGHTA and FQGNSA. The CDR3 contains 13 residues. The V end lost 1 base, the J end lost 7 bases, and 11 bases lay between the germline ends. Here the CDR3 reads CASSLVPPGEQYF. The CDR3 DNA is TGTGCCAGCAGCTTAGTTCCCCCGGGTGAGCAGTACTTC.

This sequence joins TRBV28 and TRBJ1-2, with TRBD1 as a possible D gene (5 bases). The CDR3 runs 13 residues. CDR1 is MDHEN, CDR2 SYDVKM, per germline. The V end lost 2 bases, the J end lost 6 bases, and 10 bases lay between the germline ends. The CDR3 region is CASSLQGYHGYTF. Here the CDR3 DNA reads TGTGCCAGCAGTTTACAGGGATACCATGGCTACACCTTC.